These 32 T cell receptor beta chains came from one sample sequenced in a study of vaccination effects on CD4 cells after COVID-19. The antigens for these receptors are not known. The assay was immunoSEQ multiplex PCR, and TCRdb's table has in-frame clones only and misses some. The sample lists 30,000 to 40,000 clones, about 81% seen once, with 2.5% to 3.5% in the top ten. Having been cultured for less than 13 days, the cells underwent CD4+ T cell isolation. The starting material was CD4+ T cells from PBMCs cultured without peptide, obtained before COVID-19 vaccination. The receptors were sampled from a human donor who received a COVID-19 vaccine.

The chain uses TRBV5-8 and TRBJ1-5, with a tentative D call TRBD1 (5 bases). This CDR3 has 13 amino acids. Germline V CDR1 and CDR2: SGHTS, YDEGEE. V was pared by 7 bases and J by 6 bases, with 14 bases between. The CDR3 sequence is CASVDSRGQPQHF. The CDR3 DNA reads TGTGCCAGCGTAGACAGCAGAGGTCAGCCCCAGCATTTT.

The rearrangement links TRBV11-3 to TRBJ2-5, with D perhaps matching TRBD2 (5 bases). Trimming stripped 1 base from V and 4 bases from J, with 13 bases between. This CDR3 is 15 amino acids long. Germline values: CDR1 SGHNT, CDR2 YENEEA. Here the CDR3 DNA reads TGTGCCAGCAGCTTAGGGGCGGGCCCCAGAGAGACCCAGTACTTC. Encoded protein: CASSLGAGPRETQYF.

This chain uses TRBV10-3 with TRBJ2-5; 8 nucleotides align to TRBD1. Germline assignment: CDR1 ENHRY and CDR2 SYGVKD. V shed 0 bases, J shed 5 bases, and the junction held 5 bases outside the gene matches. The CDR3 consists of 15 residues. The CDR3: CAISESDRVGETQYF. The CDR3 DNA reads TGTGCCATCAGTGAGTCGGACAGGGTTGGCGAGACCCAGTACTTC.

The J gene is TRBJ2-5, the V gene TRBV10-1; TRBD2 aligns across 7 bases. In germline, CDR1 is WNHNN, CDR2 SYGVQD (reference sequence). This CDR3 spans 14 amino acids. Trimming at V came to 5 bases and at J to 5 bases, leaving 8 bases not matched to a gene. The CDR3 DNA reads as TGCGCCAGCAGTAGCGGGGCCACGTGGGAGACCCAGTACTTC. Translation: CASSSGATWETQYF.

This clone occurred a few times. The chain has TRBV7-2 and TRBJ2-7, with a weak D call TRBD2 (6 bases). The germline V gene encodes CDR1 SGHTA and CDR2 FQGNSA. This CDR3 region has 16 residues. Trimming stripped 5 bases from V and 0 bases from J, with 17 bases between. For the CDR3, the DNA is TGTGCCAGCAGCCCGGGGGTGGCGGGACCCTCCTACGAGCAGTACGTC. As protein: CASSPGVAGPSYEQYV.

This clone is a singleton in its sample. The J gene is TRBJ2-4, the V gene TRBV28; no definite D call. CDR1 and CDR2 (germline): MDHEN, SYDVKM. The CDR3 is 16 amino acids. V lost 1 base, J lost 0 bases, and 10 bases lay in between. The DNA of the CDR3 is TGTGCCAGCAGTTTATACGGACCACTAGCCAAAAACATTCAGTACTTC. Protein sequence: CASSLYGPLAKNIQYF. The full variable domain, in which reference TRBV28 and TRBJ2-4 provide the parts outside the CDR3, is DVKVTQSSRYLVKRTGEKVFLECVQDMDHENMFWYRQDPGLGLRLIYFSYDVKMKEKGDIPEGYSVSREKKERFSLILESASTNQTSMYLCASSLYGPLAKNIQYFGAGTRLSVL.

This CDR3 reads CASSSARVAGGADGYTF. DNA of the CDR3: TGTGCCAGCAGTTCCGCCCGGGTGGCAGGGGGAGCGGATGGCTACACCTTC. The chain combines TRBV6-2 or TRBV6-3 with TRBJ1-2; 7 bases line up with TRBD1. Germline V gene lookup returns CDR1 MNHEY and CDR2 SVGEGT. The trim removed 4 bases at V and 6 bases at J, leaving 17 bases unmatched. The CDR3 is 17 amino acids.

The chain combines TRBV2 with TRBJ2-7, with 9 bases fitting TRBD1. Germline trimming cut 3 bases from V and 7 bases from J; bases unmatched to any gene: 7. The CDR3 contains 14 residues. The germline gives CDR1 SNHLY, CDR2 FYNNEI. The CDR3 DNA follows: TGTGCCAGCAGTGATCGGACAGGGGTCGGAGAGCAGTACGTC. Translation gives CASSDRTGVGEQYV.

This clone was recorded a few times. The genes are TRBV9 and TRBJ1-4, with D perhaps TRBD1 (6 bases). This CDR3 spans 14 amino acids. V was shortened by 7 bases and J by 1 base, with 11 bases between the two germline ends. Germline V CDR1 and CDR2: SGDLS, YYNGEE. Written as DNA, the CDR3 is TGTGCCAGCGCACCCAGGGGAACTAATGAAAAACTGTTTTTT. Translating it yields CASAPRGTNEKLFF.

This clone has more than one count but fewer than ten. The chain combines TRBV3-1 (or the pseudogene TRBV3-2) with TRBJ1-6, with D perhaps TRBD1 (5 bases). CDR3 length equals 12 residues. The germline V gene encodes CDR1 LGHDT and CDR2 YNNKEL (reference sequence). V lost 6 bases, J lost 8 bases, and 8 bases lay in between. The CDR3: CASSPGYSPLHF. As DNA, the CDR3 is TGTGCCAGCAGTCCAGGGTATTCACCCCTCCACTTT.

CDR3 sequence reads: CASSQGRIAGKNQETQYF. The CDR3 nucleotides are TGTGCCAGCAGCCAAGGGAGAATAGCGGGGAAAAACCAAGAGACCCAGTACTTC. The chain joins TRBV4-2 to TRBJ2-5; 8 bases line up with TRBD2. With V trimmed by 1 base and J by 0 bases, 10 bases remained unmatched. Germline CDR1 and CDR2: LGHNA and YNFKEQ. CDR3 length: 18 residues.

The rearrangement links TRBV10-3 to TRBJ2-3, with TRBD2 as a possible D gene (6 bases). Trimming removed 4 bases from V and 2 bases from J, with 13 bases in between. This CDR3 comprises 15 residues. Per germline, CDR1 ENHRY and CDR2 SYGVKD. CDR3 residues: CAISARGTDTDTQYF. In DNA form, the CDR3 reads TGTGCCATCAGTGCTCGGGGGACTGACACAGATACGCAGTATTTT.

V and J are TRBV4-2 and TRBJ2-2, with D maybe TRBD2 (6 bases). Per the germline V gene, CDR1 is LGHNA and CDR2 is YNFKEQ. The V end lost 1 base, the J end lost 4 bases, and 10 bases lay between the germline ends. There are 15 residues in the CDR3. The CDR3 DNA follows: TGTGCCAGCAGCCAAGTGGGACTGAGCACCGGGGAGCTGTTTTTT. Its translation is CASSQVGLSTGELFF.

The chain has TRBV5-1 and TRBJ2-5, with TRBD2 identical over 14 bases. Germline V gene lookup returns CDR1 SGHRS and CDR2 YFSETQ. V shed 4 bases, J shed 5 bases, and the junction held 7 bases outside the gene matches. This CDR3 has 16 residues. CDR3 loop: CASSLRLAGGRETQYF. The CDR3 region has the DNA TGCGCCAGCAGCCTCCGACTAGCGGGGGGGCGGGAGACCCAGTACTTC.

This clone was observed once. This sequence joins TRBV5-1 and TRBJ1-1; TRBD1 might be the D (5 bases). CDR1 SGHRS and CDR2 YFSETQ come from the germline V gene. The CDR3 is 13 residues long. V was pared by 4 bases and J by 1 base, with 8 bases between. As DNA, the CDR3 is TGCGCCAGCAGCCCTACAGGGAACACTGAAGCTTTCTTT. This sequence encodes CASSPTGNTEAFF.

The chain combines TRBV10-1 with TRBJ1-1; no clear D. The germline gives CDR1 WNHNN, CDR2 SYGVQD (reference sequence). V shed 0 bases and J shed 4 bases, with 9 bases lying between them. The CDR3 covers 14 residues. For the CDR3, the DNA is TGCGCCAGCAGTGAGTCCAGAGAAGCCACTGAAGCTTTCTTT. It translates to CASSESREATEAFF.

In this sample, this clone turned up once. The rearrangement joins TRBV5-1 to TRBJ1-5; D is undetermined. The V gene lost 1 base and the J gene lost 7 bases, with 15 bases spanning the gap. CDR3 size: 15 residues. Germline values: CDR1 SGHRS, CDR2 YFSETQ. CDR3 nucleotide sequence: TGCGCCAGCAGCTTGTTCGGGCAGACCGGACAGCCCCAGCATTTT. Its protein product is CASSLFGQTGQPQHF.

The V gene is TRBV6-6, the J gene TRBJ2-4; D is perhaps TRBD2 (5 bases). Looked up from germline, CDR1 is MNHNY and CDR2 is SVGAGI (reference sequence). The V and J ends lost 4 bases and 7 bases respectively, with 8 bases between them. The CDR3 loop spans 12 amino acids. The DNA for the CDR3 is TGTGCCAGCAGTTCTGCTAGCAACATTCAGTACTTC. It yields the protein CASSSASNIQYF.

This chain links TRBV28 with TRBJ1-1, with a tentative D call TRBD1 (6 bases). Germline V gene sequence: CDR1 MDHEN, CDR2 SYDVKM. The CDR3 is 11 amino acids. Trimming removed 5 bases from V and 10 bases from J, with 11 bases in between. CDR3 nucleotide sequence: TGTGCCAGCAGTGGGGGGGCCGGAGCTTTCTTT. The encoded protein is CASSGGAGAFF.

The chain carries TRBV6-6 and TRBJ2-2; no clear D. The CDR3 loop spans 15 amino acids. CDR1 is MNHNY and CDR2 is SVGAGI in the germline V gene (reference sequence). The V end lost 7 bases, the J end lost 0 bases, and 12 bases lay between the germline ends. In DNA, the CDR3 is TGTGCCAGCAAGGCTGGATTGGCGAACACCGGGGAGCTGTTTTTT. Encoded protein: CASKAGLANTGELFF.

The gene calls are TRBV10-3 and TRBJ2-1; TRBD1 agrees at 9 bases. The germline V gene encodes CDR1 ENHRY and CDR2 SYGVKD. V lost 4 bases to trimming and J lost 14 bases; unmatched junction nucleotides: 6. The CDR3 contains 12 residues. CDR3 DNA sequence: TGTGCCATCAGTGGGGGACAGGGAAGGGAGTTCTTC. It encodes CAISGGQGREFF.

This CDR3 reads CASSHPRSPNQPQHF. The CDR3 DNA reads as TGTGCCAGTAGTCACCCTCGTAGCCCCAATCAGCCCCAGCATTTT. The chain recombines TRBV19 with TRBJ1-5; D is ambiguous. Trimming left V 5 bases short and J 3 bases short, with 14 bases between. The CDR3 has 15 residues. Germline values: CDR1 LNHDA, CDR2 SQIVND (reference sequence).

V and J are TRBV7-3 and TRBJ2-3; 7 bases agree with TRBD1. V shed 4 bases, J shed 4 bases, and the junction held 5 bases outside the gene matches. The CDR3 sequence is 14 residues long. Germline V gene lookup returns CDR1 SGHTA and CDR2 FQGTGA. The CDR3 sequence is CASSWRQGADTQYF. DNA of the CDR3: TGTGCCAGCAGCTGGCGACAGGGTGCAGATACGCAGTATTTT.

This CDR3 is CASSQERGRELFF. In DNA form, the CDR3 reads TGCGCCAGCAGCCAAGAGAGGGGACGGGAGCTGTTTTTT. The rearrangement joins TRBV4-1 to TRBJ2-2; D may correspond to TRBD1 or TRBD2 (5 bases each). V was trimmed by 0 bases and J by 9 bases, leaving 8 bases between them. The CDR3 extends over 13 amino acids. Germline values: CDR1 MGHRA, CDR2 YSYEKL.

Only one count was recorded for this clone. The chain carries TRBV18 and TRBJ1-1; unclear D gene. This CDR3 is built from 17 residues. The germline V gene has CDR1 KGHSH and CDR2 LQKENI. V gave up 2 bases and J gave up 1 base, with 17 bases separating them. CDR3 sequence reads: CASSPDLNVGSNTEAFF. Here the CDR3 DNA reads TGTGCCAGCTCACCAGATCTTAACGTCGGTTCGAACACTGAAGCTTTCTTT.

This sequence joins TRBV9 and TRBJ2-2; D is perhaps TRBD1 (5 bases). V lost 3 bases, J lost 5 bases, and 8 bases lay in between. The CDR3 loop spans 13 amino acids. Per germline, CDR1 SGDLS and CDR2 YYNGEE. CDR3 nucleotides: TGTGCCAGCAGCGAACAGGTGACCGGGGAGCTGTTTTTT. It specifies CASSEQVTGELFF.

J is TRBJ1-2 and V is TRBV20-1, with no clear D. Germline V gene data show CDR1 as DFQATT and CDR2 as SNEGSKA (reference sequence). V lost 3 bases and J lost 3, with 5 bases in between. This CDR3 contains 11 residues. The CDR3 coding sequence is TGCAGTGCTAGGCGGGACTATGGCTACACCTTC. Residues: CSARRDYGYTF.

J is TRBJ2-5 and V is TRBV24-1; 8 bases map to TRBD1. Germline loops: CDR1 KGHDR, CDR2 SFDVKD. V shed 2 bases, J shed 1 base, and the junction held 2 bases outside the gene matches. CDR3 length: 15 residues. The CDR3 DNA is TGTGCCACCAGTGATTCACAGGGGGGCCAAGAGACCCAGTACTTC. It codes for CATSDSQGGQETQYF.

The chain has TRBV7-9 and TRBJ2-7, with TRBD1 matching 7 bases. The CDR3 is made up of 12 amino acids. The germline CDR1 and CDR2 sequences are SEHNR and FQNEAQ (reference sequence). V dropped 2 bases and J dropped 5; count of bases not matched to a gene: 0. CDR3 bases: TGTGCCAGCAGCTTAACAGGGGACGAGCAGTACGTC. Amino acid sequence: CASSLTGDEQYV.

The chain couples TRBV18 to TRBJ2-5; D is unresolved. Trimming shortened V by 3 bases and J by 0 bases, and 11 bases separated the two germline ends. The length of the CDR3 is 15 residues. Germline values: CDR1 KGHSH, CDR2 LQKENI. Here the CDR3 reads CASSPLGLNQETQYF. CDR3 in DNA: TGTGCCAGCTCACCGTTGGGCCTCAACCAAGAGACCCAGTACTTC. Combining the CDR3 with reference TRBV18 and TRBJ2-5 gives the whole variable domain NAGVMQNPRHLVRRRGQEARLRCSPMKGHSHVYWYRQLPEEGLKFMVYLQKENIIDESGMPKERFSAEFPKEGPSILRIQQVVRGDSAAYFCASSPLGLNQETQYFGPGTRLLVL.

This chain joins TRBV9 and TRBJ1-1; D is uncertain. V dropped 0 bases and J dropped 0 bases, with 6 bases sitting between them. Germline lookup yields CDR1 SGDLS and CDR2 YYNGEE. CDR3 size: 14 residues. The CDR3 nucleotides are TGTGCCAGCAGCGTAGGACCGATGAACACTGAAGCTTTCTTT. Translating it yields CASSVGPMNTEAFF.

The rearrangement joins TRBV19 to TRBJ1-2, with D possibly matching TRBD1 (5 bases). Germline-derived CDR1 and CDR2 are LNHDA and SQIVND (reference sequence). The CDR3 consists of 14 residues. V lost 5 bases and J lost 8, with 18 bases in between. CDR3 protein: CASSHRSTAGGYTF. The CDR3 nucleotides read TGTGCCAGTAGTCACAGGTCGACGGCGGGGGGCTACACCTTC.